This is a list of T cell receptor beta chains from one sample in a study of blood T cell repertoires in COVID-19. Generated by immunoSEQ multiplex PCR, the TCRdb table keeps only in-frame clones and is missing some. The data contain 200,000 or so clones, roughly nine tenths of them singletons. Sequencing input: PBMCs or T cells enriched from blood (not recorded which). The source is a young woman who had recovered from COVID-19. Both conserved end residues are part of each CDR3. D genes are given only for firm matches.

>TRBD2|TRBV5-1|TRBJ2-1
CASRRTSGADEQFF
>TRBD1|TRBV19|TRBJ1-4
CASSGQATNEKLFF
>NA|TRBV7-2|TRBJ2-7
CASSFSGQRGDEQYF
>NA|TRBV19|TRBJ1-2
CASSIGVRDTYGYTF
>NA|TRBV7-8|TRBJ1-3
CASSLRGGSPSSGNTIYF
>NA|TRBV10-2|TRBJ1-2
CASSDGGGAYGYTF
>TRBD1|TRBV10-3|TRBJ2-3
CAISETQGVVDTQYF
>TRBD1|TRBV30|TRBJ1-1
CAWSVGGTANTEAFF
>NA|TRBV5-1|TRBJ1-6
CASSLAWRVSPLHF
>NA|TRBV28|TRBJ1-2
CASRPRGAGADGYTF
>NA|TRBV7-9|TRBJ1-5
CASSLSGSDQPQHF
>NA|TRBV28|TRBJ1-1
CASSIDTNTEAFF
>TRBD1|TRBV3-1/TRBV3-2|TRBJ1-6
CASSSTGGYNSPLHF
>NA|TRBV7-9|TRBJ1-1
CASSLGSHSEAFF
>TRBD1|TRBV7-3|TRBJ2-5
CASSLAGTGGETQYF
>NA|TRBV18|TRBJ2-5
CASSPTGFETQYF
>TRBD1|TRBV5-1|TRBJ1-1
CASSLAETGFFTEAFF
>TRBD1|TRBV14|TRBJ1-2
CASSQTNYRGPSNYGYTF
>NA|TRBV7-2|TRBJ2-3
CASSLGGRDTQYF
>NA|TRBV27|TRBJ1-1
CASSADRPNTEAFF
>NA|TRBV5-1|TRBJ1-5
CASSLSGERNQPQHF
>TRBD1|TRBV15|TRBJ1-5
CATRPDRGNQPQHF
>TRBD1|TRBV25-1|TRBJ1-2
CASSEWRQGNYGYTF
>TRBD2|TRBV13|TRBJ2-4
CASSLAGTSLTQNIQYF
>NA|TRBV19|TRBJ1-6
CASRLRSVDSPLHF
>NA|TRBV7-3|TRBJ2-5
CASSRTLLETQYF
>TRBD1|TRBV5-6|TRBJ1-2
CASSSPGQGTNYGYTF
>NA|TRBV12-3/TRBV12-4|TRBJ1-1
CASRRGTPGEAFF
>NA|TRBV4-2|TRBJ2-7
CASSHLGGVSYEQYF
>TRBD2|TRBV18|TRBJ2-5
CASSPQGTSGGEYQETQYF
>NA|TRBV25-1|TRBJ2-1
CASSEGRYNEQFF
>NA|TRBV4-1|TRBJ1-2
CASRPTSTGNGYTF
>NA|TRBV6-1|TRBJ1-2
CASSEVLSFNYGYTF
>TRBD1|TRBV5-1|TRBJ2-1
CASSSRQGYYNEQFF
>TRBD1|TRBV9|TRBJ2-1
CASSGDSNEQFF
>TRBD1|TRBV5-1|TRBJ2-3
CASSFGTGSDTQYF
>NA|TRBV27|TRBJ1-3
CASSSATGGNTIYF
>NA|TRBV4-1|TRBJ2-7
CASSQGGSSLYEQYF
>TRBD1|TRBV6-6|TRBJ1-4
CASSYRGPNEKLFF
>NA|TRBV5-1|TRBJ1-1
CASSPGARDLREAFF
>NA|TRBV13|TRBJ1-6
CASSSYSSYNSPLHF
>NA|TRBV27|TRBJ1-4
CASSRDGGWEKLFF
>TRBD2|TRBV27|TRBJ2-7
CASSFLADHPEQYF
>NA|TRBV14|TRBJ1-1
CASSRRAGRGEAFF
>NA|TRBV5-1|TRBJ1-4
CASSLRPGEKLFF
>NA|TRBV11-1|TRBJ2-2
CASSKSMTSVLFF
>NA|TRBV19|TRBJ1-1
CASRKTGGTEAFF
>NA|TRBV19|TRBJ2-1
CASSRRRVGNEQFF